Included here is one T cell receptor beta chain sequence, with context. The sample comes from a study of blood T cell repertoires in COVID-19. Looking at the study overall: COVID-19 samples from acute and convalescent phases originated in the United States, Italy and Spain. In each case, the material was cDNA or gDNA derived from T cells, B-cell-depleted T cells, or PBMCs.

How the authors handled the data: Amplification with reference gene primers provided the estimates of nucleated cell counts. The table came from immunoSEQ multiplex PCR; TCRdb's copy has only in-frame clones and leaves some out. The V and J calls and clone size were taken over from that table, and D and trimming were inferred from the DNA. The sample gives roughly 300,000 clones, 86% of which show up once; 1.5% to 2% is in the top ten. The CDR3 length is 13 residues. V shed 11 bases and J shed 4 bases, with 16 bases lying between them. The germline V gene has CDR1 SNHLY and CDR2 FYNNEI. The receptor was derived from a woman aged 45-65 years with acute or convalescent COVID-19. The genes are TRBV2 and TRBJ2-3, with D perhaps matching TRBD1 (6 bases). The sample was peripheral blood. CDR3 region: CAGQRTASDTQYF. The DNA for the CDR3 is TGTGCCGGCCAGAGGACAGCTTCAGATACGCAGTATTTT.